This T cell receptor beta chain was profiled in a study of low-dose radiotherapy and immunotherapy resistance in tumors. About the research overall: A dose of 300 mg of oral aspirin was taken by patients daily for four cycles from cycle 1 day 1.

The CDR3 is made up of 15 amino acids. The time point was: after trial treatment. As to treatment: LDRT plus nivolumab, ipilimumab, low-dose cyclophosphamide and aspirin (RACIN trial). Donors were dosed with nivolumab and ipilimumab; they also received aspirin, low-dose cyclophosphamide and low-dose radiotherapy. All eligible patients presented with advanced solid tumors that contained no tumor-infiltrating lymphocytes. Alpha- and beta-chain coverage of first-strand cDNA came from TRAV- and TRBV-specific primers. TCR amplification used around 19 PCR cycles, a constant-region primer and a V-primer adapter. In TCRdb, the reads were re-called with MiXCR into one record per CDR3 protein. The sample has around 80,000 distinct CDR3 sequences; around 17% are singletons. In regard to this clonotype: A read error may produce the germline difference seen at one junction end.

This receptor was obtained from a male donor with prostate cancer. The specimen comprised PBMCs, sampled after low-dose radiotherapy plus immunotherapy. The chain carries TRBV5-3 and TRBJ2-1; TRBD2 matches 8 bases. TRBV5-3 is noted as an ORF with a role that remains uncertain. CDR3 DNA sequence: TGTGCCAGCAGCTTGGTGGCGGGAGGTGGCAATGAGCAGTTCTTC. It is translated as CASSLVAGGGNEQFF.